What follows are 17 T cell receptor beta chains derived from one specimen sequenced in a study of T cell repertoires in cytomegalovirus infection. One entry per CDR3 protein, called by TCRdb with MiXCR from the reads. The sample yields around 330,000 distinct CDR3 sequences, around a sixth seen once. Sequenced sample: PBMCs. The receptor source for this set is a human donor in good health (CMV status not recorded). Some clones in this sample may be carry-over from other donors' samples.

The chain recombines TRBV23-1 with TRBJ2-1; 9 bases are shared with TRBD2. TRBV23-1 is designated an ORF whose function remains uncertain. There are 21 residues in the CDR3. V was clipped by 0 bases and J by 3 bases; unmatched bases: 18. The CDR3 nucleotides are TGCGCCAGCAGTCAATCGTCAGTAGTAGCGGGGGCCGAATCCCACTACAATGAGCAGTTCTTC. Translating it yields CASSQSSVVAGAESHYNEQFF.

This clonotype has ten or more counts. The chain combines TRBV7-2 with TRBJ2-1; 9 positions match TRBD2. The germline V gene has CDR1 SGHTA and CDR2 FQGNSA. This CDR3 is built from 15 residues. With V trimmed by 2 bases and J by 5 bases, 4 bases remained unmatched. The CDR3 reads CASSLSGLANNEQFF. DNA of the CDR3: TGTGCCAGCAGCTTATCGGGACTAGCTAACAATGAGCAGTTCTTC.

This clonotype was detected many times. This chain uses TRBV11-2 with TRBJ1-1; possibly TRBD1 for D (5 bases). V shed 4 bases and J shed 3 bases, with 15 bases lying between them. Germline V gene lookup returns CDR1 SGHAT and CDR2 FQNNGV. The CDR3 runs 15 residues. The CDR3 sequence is CASSSELQGDTEAFF. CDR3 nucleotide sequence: TGTGCCAGCAGCTCCGAACTTCAGGGAGACACTGAAGCTTTCTTT.

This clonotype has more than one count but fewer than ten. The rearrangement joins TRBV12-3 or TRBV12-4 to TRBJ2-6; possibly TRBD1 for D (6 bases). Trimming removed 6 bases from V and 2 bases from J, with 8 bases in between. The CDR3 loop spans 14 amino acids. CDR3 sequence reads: CASSRGPGANVLTF. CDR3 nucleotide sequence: TGTGCCAGCAGCAGGGGTCCTGGGGCCAACGTCCTGACTTTC.

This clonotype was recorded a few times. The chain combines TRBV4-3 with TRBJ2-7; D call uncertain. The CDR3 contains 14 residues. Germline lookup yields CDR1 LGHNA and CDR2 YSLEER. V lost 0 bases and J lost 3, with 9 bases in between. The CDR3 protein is CASSQDPRGYEQYF. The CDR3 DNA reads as TGCGCCAGCAGCCAAGATCCAAGAGGCTACGAGCAGTACTTC.

The CDR3 coding sequence is TGTGCCAGCAGTGGCCCCGGCGGGGGGAGCTCCTACGAGCAGTACTTC. Protein: CASSGPGGGSSYEQYF. The rearrangement uses TRBV28 and TRBJ2-7; 8 nucleotides line up with TRBD2. J lost 0 bases, V lost 5 bases, and 9 bases had no gene match. The germline CDR1 and CDR2 sequences are MDHEN and SYDVKM. This CDR3 comprises 16 residues.

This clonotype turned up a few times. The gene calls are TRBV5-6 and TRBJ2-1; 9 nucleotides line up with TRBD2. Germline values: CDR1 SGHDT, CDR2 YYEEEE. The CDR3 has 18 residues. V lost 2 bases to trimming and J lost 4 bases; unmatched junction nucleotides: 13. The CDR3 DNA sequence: TGTGCCAGCAGCTTATCTACTAGCGGGCGCACCGATTACAATGAGCAGTTCTTC. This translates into CASSLSTSGRTDYNEQFF.

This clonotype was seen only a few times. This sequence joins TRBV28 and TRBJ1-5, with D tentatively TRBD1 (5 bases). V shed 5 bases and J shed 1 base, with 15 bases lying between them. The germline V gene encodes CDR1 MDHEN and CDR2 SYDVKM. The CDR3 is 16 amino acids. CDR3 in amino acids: CASSLTSGVSNQPQHF. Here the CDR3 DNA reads TGTGCCAGCAGTCTCACTTCGGGGGTCAGCAATCAGCCCCAGCATTTT.

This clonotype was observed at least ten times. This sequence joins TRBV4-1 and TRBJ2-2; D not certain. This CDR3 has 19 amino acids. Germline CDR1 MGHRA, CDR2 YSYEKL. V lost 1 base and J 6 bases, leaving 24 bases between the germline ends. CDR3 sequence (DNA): TGCGCCAGCAGCCAAGTAGTCTTATTAAGTCTAGTGGTGTCCGGGGAGCTGTTTTTT. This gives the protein CASSQVVLLSLVVSGELFF.

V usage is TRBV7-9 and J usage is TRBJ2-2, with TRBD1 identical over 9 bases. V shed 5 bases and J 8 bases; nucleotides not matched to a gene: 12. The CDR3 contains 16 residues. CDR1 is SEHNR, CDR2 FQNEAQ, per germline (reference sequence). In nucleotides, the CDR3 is TGTGCCAGCAGCCCTCGCGAGGGACAGGGTATTGGGGAGCTGTTTTTT. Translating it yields CASSPREGQGIGELFF.

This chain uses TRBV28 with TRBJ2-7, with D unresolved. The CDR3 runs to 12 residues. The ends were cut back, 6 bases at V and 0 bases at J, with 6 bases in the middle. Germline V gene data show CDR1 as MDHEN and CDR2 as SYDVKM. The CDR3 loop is CASSISSYEQYF. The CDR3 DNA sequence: TGTGCCAGCAGCATTAGCTCCTACGAGCAGTACTTC.

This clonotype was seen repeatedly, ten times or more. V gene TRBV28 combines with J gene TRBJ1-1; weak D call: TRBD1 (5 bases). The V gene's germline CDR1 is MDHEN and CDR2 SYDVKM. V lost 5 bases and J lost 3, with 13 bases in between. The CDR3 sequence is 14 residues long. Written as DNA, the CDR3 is TGTGCCAGCAGTGTACCGGGACGGCACACTGAAGCTTTCTTT. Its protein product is CASSVPGRHTEAFF.

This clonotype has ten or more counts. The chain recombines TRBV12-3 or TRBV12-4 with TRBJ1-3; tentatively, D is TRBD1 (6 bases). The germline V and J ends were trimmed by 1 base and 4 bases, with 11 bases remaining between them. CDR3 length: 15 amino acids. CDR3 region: CASSLEAGVGNTIYF. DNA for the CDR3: TGTGCCAGCAGTTTAGAGGCAGGGGTCGGAAACACCATATATTTT.

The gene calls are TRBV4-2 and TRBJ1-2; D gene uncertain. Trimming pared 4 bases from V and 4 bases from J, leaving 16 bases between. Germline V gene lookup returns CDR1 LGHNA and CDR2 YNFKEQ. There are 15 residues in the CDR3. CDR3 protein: CASSRQTETLYGYTF. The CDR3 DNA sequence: TGTGCCAGCAGCCGCCAAACCGAAACTCTCTATGGCTACACCTTC.

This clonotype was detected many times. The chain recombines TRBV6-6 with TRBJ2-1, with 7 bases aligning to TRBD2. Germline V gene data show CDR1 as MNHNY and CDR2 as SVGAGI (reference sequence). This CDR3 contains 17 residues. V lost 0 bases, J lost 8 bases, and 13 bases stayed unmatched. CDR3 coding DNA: TGTGCCAGCAGTTACTCTAGAGGGGAAAGCGGGGCATATGAGCAGTTCTTC. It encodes CASSYSRGESGAYEQFF.

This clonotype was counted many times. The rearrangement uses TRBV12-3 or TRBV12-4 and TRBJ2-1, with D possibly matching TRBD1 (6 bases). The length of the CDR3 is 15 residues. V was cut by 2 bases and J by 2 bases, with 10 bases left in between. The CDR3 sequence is CASSLRGGPYNEQFF. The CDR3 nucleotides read TGTGCCAGCAGTTTACGAGGGGGTCCCTACAATGAGCAGTTCTTC.

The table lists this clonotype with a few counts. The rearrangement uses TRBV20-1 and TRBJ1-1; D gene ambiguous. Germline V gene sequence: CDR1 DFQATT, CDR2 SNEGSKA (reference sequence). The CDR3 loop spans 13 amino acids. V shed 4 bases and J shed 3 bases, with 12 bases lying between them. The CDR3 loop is CSATVGVDTEAFF. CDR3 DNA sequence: TGCAGTGCTACCGTCGGGGTCGACACTGAAGCTTTCTTT.